The entry that follows covers one T cell receptor (beta chain) sequence. The data belong to a study of blood T cell repertoires in COVID-19. The repertoire was sequenced with immunoSEQ multiplex PCR; TCRdb's copy has only in-frame clones and lacks some. The sample gives 70,000 to 80,000 clones, approximately 90% of which show up once; roughly 5% is in the top ten. The TCR sequence derives from a woman in her sixties or seventies with active COVID-19. Specimen: peripheral blood.

This chain's CDR3 is CASSTSRTGHSGELFF. In DNA, the CDR3 is TGTGCCAGCAGCACATCCCGGACAGGGCACTCCGGGGAGCTGTTTTTT. The rearrangement joins TRBV7-9 to TRBJ2-2, with 8 positions matching TRBD1. V dropped 5 bases and J dropped 6; count of bases not matched to a gene: 11. CDR3 length: 16 residues. CDR1 and CDR2 (germline): SEHNR, FQNEAQ (reference sequence).